One T cell receptor (beta chain) is described in this entry. What it binds is unknown. This record comes from a study of T cell responses to AZD1222 COVID-19 vaccine. Findings of the study overall: Within unmutated variant regions lay the reported targets of nearly half of spike-specific TCRs.

Using immunoSEQ multiplex PCR, the repertoire was profiled, and TCRdb retains in-frame clones only, with some absent. The table lists about 150,000 clones, less than 95% of them singletons. With 10 bases clipped from V and 0 bases from J, the junction kept 5 bases outside the gene matches. Germline V lookup: CDR1 LGHDT, CDR2 YNNKEL (reference sequence). The CDR3 runs to 13 residues. The material sequenced was peripheral blood, taken on day 0 of AZD1222 vaccination. The source of this sequence is an adult in good health. J is TRBJ2-7 and V is TRBV3-1 (or the pseudogene TRBV3-2), with 8 positions matching TRBD2. CDR3 protein: CATSGGGSYEQYF. As DNA, the CDR3 is TGTGCCACTTCCGGGGGGGGCTCCTACGAGCAGTACTTC.